The source of this TCR beta chain is a study of blood T cell repertoires in COVID-19. About the research overall: Sites in the United States, Italy and Spain provided acute and convalescent COVID-19 samples.

Those who participated ranged in age from roughly 18 to 90 years and resided in about two dozen US areas. The CDR3 totals 13 residues. The V end was cut by 2 bases, the J end by 9 bases, with 11 bases between. Germline-derived CDR1 and CDR2 are SNHLY and FYNNEI. Method: immunoSEQ multiplex PCR; TCRdb's copy keeps in-frame clones and lacks some. The sample holds 200,000 to 250,000 clones, almost 85% seen once. V gene TRBV2 combines with J gene TRBJ2-1, with TRBD2 as a possible D gene (6 bases). This receptor was taken from a man aged 35-49 years who had recovered from COVID-19. Sequenced: PBMCs or T cells enriched from blood (not recorded which). Here the CDR3 DNA reads TGTGCCAGCAGTGAAATAGTGGGAGGTGAGCAGTTCTTC. Translating it yields CASSEIVGGEQFF.